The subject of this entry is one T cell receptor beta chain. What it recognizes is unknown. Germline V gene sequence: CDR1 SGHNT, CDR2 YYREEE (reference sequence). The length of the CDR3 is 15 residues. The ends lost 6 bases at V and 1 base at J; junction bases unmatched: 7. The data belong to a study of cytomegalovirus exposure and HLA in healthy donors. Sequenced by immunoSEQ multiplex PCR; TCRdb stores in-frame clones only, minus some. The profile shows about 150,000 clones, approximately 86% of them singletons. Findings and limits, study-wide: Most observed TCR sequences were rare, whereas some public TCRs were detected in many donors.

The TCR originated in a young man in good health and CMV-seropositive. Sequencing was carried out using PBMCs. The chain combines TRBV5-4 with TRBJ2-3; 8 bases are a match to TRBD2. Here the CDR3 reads CASTRAGAGTDTQYF. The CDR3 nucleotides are TGTGCCAGCACCCGAGCGGGAGCTGGCACAGATACGCAGTATTTT.